The subject of this entry is one T cell receptor (beta chain). The antigen is not known. This specimen comes from a study of metastatic and nonmetastatic thyroid tumors. About the research overall: Repertoire comparison spanned blood and tumor or nodule tissue of malignant and benign thyroid patients. The study's findings and limits: Reportedly, malignant thyroid tumors had significantly higher TCR beta diversity than benign nodules, in blood and tumor.

Thyroid surgery was performed in patients who had received no treatment beforehand. TCRdb reanalyzed the PCR reads with MiXCR. The sample holds nearly 5,000 clones, 25% to 30% seen once. From germline, CDR1 is SGHAT and CDR2 FQNNGV. The CDR3 runs to 14 residues. V was shortened by 1 base and J by 10 bases, with 16 bases between the two germline ends. The sequence was collected from a female donor with papillary thyroid cancer or a benign thyroid nodule (not recorded which). Some clones in this sample may be carry-over from other donors' samples. V gene TRBV11-2 combines with J gene TRBJ1-1; tentatively, D is TRBD1 (5 bases). Material for sequencing was adjacent normal tissue. CDR3 region: CASSLVGAMVGAFF. The CDR3 DNA is TGTGCCAGCAGCTTAGTTGGGGCAATGGTGGGAGCTTTCTTT.